Listed here are 17 T cell receptor beta chains from one sample, sequenced in a study of PD-1 blockade in classical Hodgkin lymphoma. Relapses following autologous stem cell transplantation were seen in all patients, with brentuximab vedotin exposure varying. Clones were read by immunoSEQ multiplex PCR, and TCRdb kept only the in-frame ones, dropping some. The sample yields more than 140,000 clones, 78% seen once. The material sequenced was peripheral blood mononuclear cells (PBMCs), taken before the second cycle of nivolumab. Receptors originate from a human donor with classical Hodgkin lymphoma.

This clone was observed a single time. This rearrangement joins TRBV5-8 to TRBJ1-5; a weak D match, TRBD1 (5 bases). The V and J ends lost 3 bases and 2 bases respectively, with 12 bases between them. Germline V gene data show CDR1 as SGHTS and CDR2 as YDEGEE. CDR3 length: 15 amino acids. Here the CDR3 reads CASSWGPSGNQPQHF. CDR3 sequence (DNA): TGTGCCAGCAGCTGGGGCCCGTCGGGCAATCAGCCCCAGCATTTT.

The chain couples TRBV29-1 to TRBJ2-5; either TRBD1 or TRBD2 may fit D (7 bases each). CDR1 is SQVTM and CDR2 is ANQGSEA in the germline V gene. V was shortened by 6 bases and J by 1 base, with 18 bases between the two germline ends. The CDR3 extends over 15 amino acids. CDR3 sequence reads: CSVRGRGKVQETQYF. The CDR3 DNA is TGCAGCGTCAGGGGGAGGGGGAAGGTCCAAGAGACCCAGTACTTC.

Judged by abundance, this clone is medium-sized. The chain joins TRBV5-6 to TRBJ2-2; the D is unclear. The germline V gene encodes CDR1 SGHDT and CDR2 YYEEEE. CDR3 length equals 13 residues. The V gene lost 0 bases and the J gene lost 9 bases, with 9 bases spanning the gap. Written as DNA, the CDR3 is TGTGCCAGCAGCTTGGGTCCCAGGTGGGAGCTGTTTTTT. This gives the protein CASSLGPRWELFF.

This chain links TRBV29-1 with TRBJ1-1, with D unclear. CDR1 SQVTM and CDR2 ANQGSEA come from the germline V gene. CDR3 length: 13 amino acids. The V and J ends lost 5 bases and 5 bases respectively, with 15 bases between them. For the CDR3, the DNA is TGCAGCGTTCTGGCGTCAGGTGGGACTGAAGCTTTCTTT. Amino acid sequence: CSVLASGGTEAFF.

This clone was picked up a small number of times. V usage is TRBV7-2 and J usage is TRBJ2-3; no definite D call. The CDR3 sequence is 14 residues long. V lost 1 base, J lost 4 bases, and 9 bases lay in between. Germline-derived CDR1 and CDR2 are SGHTA and FQGNSA. The CDR3 nucleotides are TGTGCCAGCAGCTTAGATCAGGCAGCAGATACGCAGTATTTT. It translates to CASSLDQAADTQYF.

This chain connects TRBV19 to TRBJ2-2, with 10 bases matching TRBD1. The CDR3 extends over 14 amino acids. The germline gives CDR1 LNHDA, CDR2 SQIVND (reference sequence). V shed 9 bases, J shed 9 bases, and the junction held 10 bases outside the gene matches. CDR3 region: CASTRDRGRWELFF. The DNA for the CDR3 is TGTGCCAGCACCCGGGACAGGGGTAGGTGGGAGCTGTTTTTT.

The chain has TRBV5-1 and TRBJ2-5, with 11 bases identical to TRBD2. V dropped 1 base and J dropped 2; count of bases not matched to a gene: 1. CDR1 and CDR2 from the germline V gene are SGHRS and YFSETQ. The length of the CDR3 is 15 residues. The CDR3 DNA sequence: TGCGCCAGCAGCTTGCTAGCGGGAGGTCAAGAGACCCAGTACTTC. It codes for CASSLLAGGQETQYF.

Of note for this clone: One end of the junction fails to match germline, which may point to a read error. The chain employs TRBV9 and TRBJ2-7, with D possibly called TRBD1 or TRBD2 (5 bases each). The V gene's germline CDR1 is SGDLS and CDR2 YYNGEE. CDR3 length: 15 residues. The CDR3 bases are TGCGCCAGCAGCGAGAAGGGGACGTGGGGACGCGGGCAGTACTTC. Translation: CASSEKGTWGRGQYF.

The chain couples TRBV11-2 to TRBJ2-7; 12 positions match TRBD1. V trimming: 5 bases; J trimming: 5 bases; junction bases outside the gene matches: 10. This CDR3 region has 16 residues. CDR1 is SGHAT, CDR2 FQNNGV, per germline. In nucleotides, the CDR3 is TGTGCCAGCAGCCCTATCCCGGGACAGGGGGCTCACGAGCAGTACTTC. Residues: CASSPIPGQGAHEQYF. Variable domain in full (rest from reference TRBV11-2 and TRBJ2-7): EAGVAQSPRYKIIEKRQSVAFWCNPISGHATLYWYQQILGQGPKLLIQFQNNGVVDDSQLPKDRFSAERLKGVDSTLKIQPAKLEDSAVYLCASSPIPGQGAHEQYFGPGTRLTVT.

As concerns this clone: Other DNA sequences within the sample encode an identical CDR3. The V gene is TRBV18, the J gene TRBJ2-6, with D perhaps matching TRBD1 (5 bases). Germline V gene data show CDR1 as KGHSH and CDR2 as LQKENI. Trimming left V 2 bases short and J 1 base short, with 9 bases between. The CDR3 has 16 amino acids. In DNA, the CDR3 is TGTGCCAGCTCACCATTGCAGGGTTCTGGGGCCAACGTCCTGACTTTC. Translating gives CASSPLQGSGANVLTF.

This rearrangement joins TRBV21-1 to TRBJ2-3. TRBV21-1 corresponds to a pseudogene. The CDR3 totals 13 residues. In DNA form, the CDR3 reads TGTGCCAGTCCTGGTGGGGGCACAGATACGCAGTATTTT. Protein sequence: CASPGGGTDTQYF.

The CDR3 here is CASSLSRDQPQHF. CDR3 coding DNA: TGTGCCAGCAGCCTTAGCCGAGATCAGCCCCAGCATTTT. The rearrangement uses TRBV2 and TRBJ1-5; D uncertain. The V end lost 6 bases, the J end lost 5 bases, and 11 bases lay between the germline ends. The germline CDR1 and CDR2 sequences are SNHLY and FYNNEI. CDR3 length: 13 residues.

This clone was counted once. V usage is TRBV9 and J usage is TRBJ2-3; D unresolved. The CDR3 has 15 residues. Germline V CDR1 and CDR2: SGDLS, YYNGEE. Between the trimmed V and J ends, which lost 0 bases and 4 bases, there was a span of 12 bases. The CDR3 is CASSVGQFLADTQYF. CDR3 DNA: TGTGCCAGCAGCGTAGGCCAGTTTCTCGCAGATACGCAGTATTTT.

In this sample, this clone turned up once. V and J are TRBV6-6 and TRBJ2-7; D may be TRBD1 (6 bases). Trimming shortened V by 2 bases and J by 4 bases, and 15 bases separated the two germline ends. From germline, CDR1 is MNHNY and CDR2 SVGAGI (reference sequence). This CDR3 has 15 residues. CDR3 DNA sequence: TGTGCCAGCAGTTACCCGGGACAAACAAAATACGAGCAGTACTTC. Translated, it gives CASSYPGQTKYEQYF.

The chain links TRBV9 to TRBJ1-2; D remains unclear. The germline V and J ends were trimmed by 0 bases and 5 bases, with 11 bases remaining between them. The CDR3 runs to 14 residues. The germline V gene has CDR1 SGDLS and CDR2 YYNGEE. CDR3: CASSVASAGYGYTF. The DNA for the CDR3 is TGTGCCAGCAGCGTAGCCTCAGCGGGATATGGCTACACCTTC.

The chain joins TRBV2 to TRBJ1-2; 9 nucleotides line up with TRBD1. This CDR3 is 12 amino acids long. V was pared by 10 bases and J by 5 bases, with 5 bases of the junction left unmatched. Germline V CDR1 and CDR2: SNHLY, FYNNEI. The CDR3 loop is CANTQGAYGYTF. CDR3 in DNA: TGTGCCAACACACAGGGGGCGTATGGCTACACCTTC. Complete variable domain (other parts from reference TRBV2 and TRBJ1-2): EPEVTQTPSHQVTQMGQEVILRCVPISNHLYFYWYRQILGQKVEFLVSFYNNEISEKSEIFDDQFSVERPDGSNFTLKIRSTKLEDSAMYFCANTQGAYGYTFGSGTRLTVV.

The chain links TRBV11-2 to TRBJ1-1; 8 bases line up with TRBD1. J lost 7 bases, V lost 0 bases, and 4 bases had no gene match. The V gene's germline CDR1 is SGHAT and CDR2 FQNNGV. The length of the CDR3 is 14 residues. The CDR3 is CASSLEHRGVEAFF. The CDR3, as DNA: TGTGCCAGCAGCTTAGAACACAGGGGGGTTGAAGCTTTCTTT.